These 10 T cell receptor beta chains were all obtained from the same sample, sequenced in a study of early T cells in non-severe SARS-CoV-2 infection. TCRdb independently ran MiXCR on the 5' RACE reads; one entry per CDR3 protein. Here the sample spans 60,000 to 65,000 distinct CDR3 sequences, around 13% being singletons. Material for sequencing was whole blood. These TCRs come from an adult who was a healthcare worker with PCR-confirmed SARS-CoV-2 infection or an uninfected control (not recorded which).

The chain uses TRBV5-4 and TRBJ1-5; D ambiguous. V lost 5 bases, J lost 4 bases, and 16 bases lay in between. Germline V gene lookup returns CDR1 SGHNT and CDR2 YYREEE (reference sequence). The CDR3 has 15 amino acids. CDR3 in DNA: TGTGCCAGCAGAAAGGAGGCAGGCTGGAATCAGCCCCAGCATTTT. Its protein product is CASRKEAGWNQPQHF. Supplemented by reference TRBV5-4 and TRBJ1-5, the full variable domain reads ETGVTQSPTHLIKTRGQQVTLRCSSQSGHNTVSWYQQALGQGPQFIFQYYREEENGRGNFPPRFSGLQFPNYSSELNVNALELDDSALYLCASRKEAGWNQPQHFGDGTRLSIL.

V usage is TRBV12-5 and J usage is TRBJ2-7; D is ambiguous. The germline gives CDR1 LGHNT, CDR2 FRNRAP. Trimming removed 2 bases from V and 4 bases from J, with 18 bases in between. CDR3 length equals 16 residues. This CDR3 is CASGLNPPGSMYEQYF. The CDR3, as DNA: TGTGCTAGTGGTTTGAACCCCCCGGGCAGTATGTACGAGCAGTACTTC.

This clonotype was counted many times. The chain carries TRBV7-8 and TRBJ2-3, with 12 bases fitting TRBD1. Losses at the gene ends were 4 bases for V and 9 bases for J; bases not matched to a gene: 23. The CDR3 is 20 residues long. CDR1 and CDR2 (germline): SGHVS, FQNEAQ. The CDR3 DNA reads TGTGCCAGCAGCTGGGACAGGGGGCATTTCGCCGTGCAATTGTTGGAGACGCAGTATTTT. It is translated as CASSWDRGHFAVQLLETQYF.

This clonotype was seen only a few times. This chain uses TRBV12-3 or TRBV12-4 with TRBJ2-2; 10 bases line up with TRBD2. Unmatched junction bases numbered 13, after V lost 0 bases and J lost 6 bases. The CDR3 runs 19 residues. The CDR3 sequence is CASSLARASGRYGAGELFF. CDR3 DNA sequence: TGTGCCAGCAGTTTAGCGCGAGCTAGCGGGAGATACGGGGCCGGGGAGCTGTTTTTT.

This clonotype has ten or more counts. The rearrangement uses TRBV7-2 and TRBJ2-5; 7 nucleotides align to TRBD2. In germline, CDR1 is SGHTA, CDR2 FQGNSA. The CDR3 runs to 13 residues. The V gene end was trimmed by 3 bases and the J gene end by 5 bases; junction bases not matched to a gene: 3. CDR3 protein: CASSLGLTETQYF. DNA of the CDR3: TGTGCCAGCAGCTTGGGACTAACGGAGACCCAGTACTTC.

This sequence joins TRBV28 and TRBJ2-7, with 7 bases lining up with TRBD1. Trimming removed 3 bases from V and 1 base from J; junction bases left unmatched: 6. Looked up from germline, CDR1 is MDHEN and CDR2 is SYDVKM. The CDR3 runs 15 residues. The chain's CDR3 is CASSLSDRSSYEQYF. The CDR3 DNA sequence: TGTGCCAGCAGTTTGTCGGACAGGTCATCCTACGAGCAGTACTTC.

This clonotype was seen a few times. The chain is built from TRBV3-1 and TRBJ2-7; no firm D call. V was trimmed by 2 bases and J by 3 bases, leaving 5 bases between them. This CDR3 has 12 amino acids. Germline V gene lookup returns CDR1 LGHDT and CDR2 YNNKEL (reference sequence). The CDR3 sequence: CASSQWDYEQYF. The CDR3 DNA sequence: TGTGCCAGCAGCCAATGGGACTACGAGCAGTACTTC.

Concerning this clonotype itself: Without the conserved terminal phenylalanine or tryptophan, this CDR3 likely stems from a read error. The genes are TRBV24-1 and TRBJ2-3; TRBD1 agrees at 7 bases. Germline V gene sequence: CDR1 KGHDR, CDR2 SFDVKD. After removal of 2 bases from V and 2 bases from J, the junction contained 3 bases not matched to a gene. The CDR3 sequence is 15 residues long. CDR3 loop: CATSDSTGFTDTQYS. The CDR3 DNA follows: TGTGCCACCAGTGATTCGACAGGGTTCACAGATACGCAGTATTCT.

The chain uses TRBV28 and TRBJ2-3, with D maybe TRBD1 (7 bases). V shed 6 bases and J shed 2 bases, with 12 bases lying between them. The CDR3 runs to 14 residues. Germline V CDR1 and CDR2: MDHEN, SYDVKM. The CDR3 protein is CASRPEGATDTQYF. The CDR3 nucleotides are TGTGCCAGCAGGCCGGAGGGGGCCACAGATACGCAGTATTTT.

This clonotype was picked up a small number of times. The J gene is TRBJ2-5, the V gene TRBV27, with D perhaps matching TRBD2 (5 bases). Germline CDR1 MNHEY, CDR2 SMNVEV (reference sequence). V was shortened by 6 bases and J by 4 bases, with 18 bases between the two germline ends. CDR3 length: 15 amino acids. The CDR3 here is CASSGVLGGSETQYF. In nucleotides, the CDR3 is TGTGCCAGCAGCGGGGTCTTGGGCGGGTCAGAGACCCAGTACTTC.